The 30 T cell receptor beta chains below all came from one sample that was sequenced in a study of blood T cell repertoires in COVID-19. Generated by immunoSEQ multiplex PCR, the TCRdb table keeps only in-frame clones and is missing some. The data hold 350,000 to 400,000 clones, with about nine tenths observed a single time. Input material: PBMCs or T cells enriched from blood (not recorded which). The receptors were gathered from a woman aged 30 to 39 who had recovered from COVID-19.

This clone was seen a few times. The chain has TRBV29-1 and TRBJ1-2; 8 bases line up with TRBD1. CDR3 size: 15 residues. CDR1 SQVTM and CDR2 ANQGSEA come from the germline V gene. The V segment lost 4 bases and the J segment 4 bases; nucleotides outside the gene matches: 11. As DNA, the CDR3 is TGCAGCGTTGGAACAGGGGGTGGTGGGAGCTATGGCTACACCTTC. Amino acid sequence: CSVGTGGGGSYGYTF.

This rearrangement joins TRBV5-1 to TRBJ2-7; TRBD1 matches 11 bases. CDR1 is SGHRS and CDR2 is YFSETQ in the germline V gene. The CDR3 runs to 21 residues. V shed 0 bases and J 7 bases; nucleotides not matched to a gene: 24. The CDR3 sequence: CASSLAVTRDRGFYRVGEQYF. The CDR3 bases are TGCGCCAGCAGCTTGGCCGTGACCCGGGACAGGGGGTTTTATCGGGTGGGTGAGCAGTACTTC.

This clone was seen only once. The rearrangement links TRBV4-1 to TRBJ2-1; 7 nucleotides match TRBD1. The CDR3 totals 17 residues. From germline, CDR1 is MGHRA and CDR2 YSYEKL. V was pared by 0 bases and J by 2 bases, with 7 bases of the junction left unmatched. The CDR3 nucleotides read TGCGCCAGCAGCCAAGAAAGGGGTCAGGGGGCCTACAATGAGCAGTTCTTC. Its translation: CASSQERGQGAYNEQFF.

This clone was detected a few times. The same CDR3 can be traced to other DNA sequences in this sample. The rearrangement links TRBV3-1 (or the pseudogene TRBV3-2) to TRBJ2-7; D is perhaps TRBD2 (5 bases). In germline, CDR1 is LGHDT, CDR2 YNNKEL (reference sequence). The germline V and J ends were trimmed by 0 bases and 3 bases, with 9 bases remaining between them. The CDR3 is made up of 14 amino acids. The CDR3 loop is CASSQDTEDYEQYF. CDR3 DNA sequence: TGTGCCAGCAGCCAAGATACGGAGGACTACGAGCAGTACTTC.

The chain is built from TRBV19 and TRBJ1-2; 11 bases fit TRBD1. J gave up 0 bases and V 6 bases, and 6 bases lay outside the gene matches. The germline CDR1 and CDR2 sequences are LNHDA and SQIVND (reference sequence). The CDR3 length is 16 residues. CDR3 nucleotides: TGTGCCAGTAGGCCGGGACAGGGGGGGTCTAACTATGGCTACACCTTC. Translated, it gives CASRPGQGGSNYGYTF.

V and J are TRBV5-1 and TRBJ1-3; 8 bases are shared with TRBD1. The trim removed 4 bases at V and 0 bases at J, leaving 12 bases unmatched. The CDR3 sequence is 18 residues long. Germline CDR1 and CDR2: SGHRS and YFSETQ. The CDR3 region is CASSPGQGGSPSGNTIYF. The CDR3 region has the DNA TGCGCCAGCAGCCCCGGACAGGGAGGTAGTCCCTCTGGAAACACCATATATTTT.

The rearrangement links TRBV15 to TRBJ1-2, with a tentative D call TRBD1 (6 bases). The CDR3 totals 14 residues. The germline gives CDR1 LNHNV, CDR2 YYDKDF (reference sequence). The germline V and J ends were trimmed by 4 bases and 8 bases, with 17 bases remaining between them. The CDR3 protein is CATSTELTGSGYTF. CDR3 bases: TGTGCCACCAGCACTGAATTGACAGGTTCGGGCTACACCTTC. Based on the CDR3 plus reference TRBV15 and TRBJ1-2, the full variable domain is DAMVIQNPRYQVTQFGKPVTLSCSQTLNHNVMYWYQQKSSQAPKLLFHYYDKDFNNEADTPDNFQSRRPNTSFCFLDIRSPGLGDTAMYLCATSTELTGSGYTFGSGTRLTVV.

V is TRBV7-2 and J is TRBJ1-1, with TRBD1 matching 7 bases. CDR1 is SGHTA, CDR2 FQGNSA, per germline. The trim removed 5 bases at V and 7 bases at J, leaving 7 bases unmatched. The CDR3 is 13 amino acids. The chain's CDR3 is CASSPGTAYEAFF. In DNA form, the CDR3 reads TGTGCCAGCAGCCCCGGGACAGCCTATGAAGCTTTCTTT. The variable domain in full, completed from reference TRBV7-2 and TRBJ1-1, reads GAGVSQSPSNKVTEKGKDVELRCDPISGHTALYWYRQSLGQGLEFLIYFQGNSAPDKSGLPSDRFSAERTGGSVSTLTIQRTQQEDSAVYLCASSPGTAYEAFFGQGTRLTVV.

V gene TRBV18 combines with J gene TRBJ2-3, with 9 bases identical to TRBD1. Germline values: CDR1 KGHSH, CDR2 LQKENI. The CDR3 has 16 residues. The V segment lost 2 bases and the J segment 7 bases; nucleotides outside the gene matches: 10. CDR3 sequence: CASSPRGQGLLNTQYF. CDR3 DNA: TGTGCCAGCTCACCAAGGGGACAGGGATTGTTGAATACGCAGTATTTT.

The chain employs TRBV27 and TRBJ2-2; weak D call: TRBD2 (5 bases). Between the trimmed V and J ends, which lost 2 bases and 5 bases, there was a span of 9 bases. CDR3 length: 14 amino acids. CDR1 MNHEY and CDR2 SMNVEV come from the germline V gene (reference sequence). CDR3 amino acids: CASSLGRGTGELFF. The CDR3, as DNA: TGTGCCAGCAGTTTAGGTAGAGGGACCGGGGAGCTGTTTTTT.

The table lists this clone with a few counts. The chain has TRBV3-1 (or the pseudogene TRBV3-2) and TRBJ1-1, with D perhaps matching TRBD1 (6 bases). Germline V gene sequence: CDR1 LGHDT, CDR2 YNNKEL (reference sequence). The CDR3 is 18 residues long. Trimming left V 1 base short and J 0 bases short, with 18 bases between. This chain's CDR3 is CASSQVAGGDRMNTEAFF. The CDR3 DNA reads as TGTGCCAGCAGCCAAGTGGCGGGGGGCGATAGGATGAACACTGAAGCTTTCTTT.

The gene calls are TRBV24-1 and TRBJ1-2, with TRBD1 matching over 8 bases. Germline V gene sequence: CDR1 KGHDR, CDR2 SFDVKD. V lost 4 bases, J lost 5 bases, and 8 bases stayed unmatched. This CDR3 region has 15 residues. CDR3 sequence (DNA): TGTGCCACCAGTGACTCCGGACAGGGATCGTATGGCTACACCTTC. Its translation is CATSDSGQGSYGYTF.

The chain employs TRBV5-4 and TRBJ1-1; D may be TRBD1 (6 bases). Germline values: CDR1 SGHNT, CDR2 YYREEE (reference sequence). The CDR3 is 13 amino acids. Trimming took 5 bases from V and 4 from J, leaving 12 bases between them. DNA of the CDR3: TGTGCCAGCAGGATACAGGGCGGCACTGAAGCTTTCTTT. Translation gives CASRIQGGTEAFF.

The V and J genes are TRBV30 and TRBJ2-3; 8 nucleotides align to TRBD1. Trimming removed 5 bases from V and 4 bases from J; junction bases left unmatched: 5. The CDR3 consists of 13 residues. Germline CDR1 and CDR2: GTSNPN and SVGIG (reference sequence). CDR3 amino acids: CAWGQGGADTQYF. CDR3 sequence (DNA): TGTGCCTGGGGACAGGGTGGCGCAGATACGCAGTATTTT.

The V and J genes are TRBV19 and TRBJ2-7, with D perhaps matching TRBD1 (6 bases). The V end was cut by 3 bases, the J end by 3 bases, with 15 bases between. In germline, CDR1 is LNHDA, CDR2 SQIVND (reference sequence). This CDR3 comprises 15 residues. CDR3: CASSIRRSDSYEQYF. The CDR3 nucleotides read TGTGCCAGTAGTATTAGAAGGTCGGACAGCTACGAGCAGTACTTC. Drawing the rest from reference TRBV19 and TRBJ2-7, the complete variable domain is DGGITQSPKYLFRKEGQNVTLSCEQNLNHDAMYWYRQDPGQGLRLIYYSQIVNDFQKGDIAEGYSVSREKKESFPLTVTSAQKNPTAFYLCASSIRRSDSYEQYFGPGTRLTVT.

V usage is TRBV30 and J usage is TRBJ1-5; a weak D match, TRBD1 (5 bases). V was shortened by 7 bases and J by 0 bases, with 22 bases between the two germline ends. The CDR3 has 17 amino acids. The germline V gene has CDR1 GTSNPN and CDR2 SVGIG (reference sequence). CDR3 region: CALRRGRPNSSNQPQHF. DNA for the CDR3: TGTGCCTTACGACGGGGGAGGCCAAATAGTAGCAATCAGCCCCAGCATTTT.

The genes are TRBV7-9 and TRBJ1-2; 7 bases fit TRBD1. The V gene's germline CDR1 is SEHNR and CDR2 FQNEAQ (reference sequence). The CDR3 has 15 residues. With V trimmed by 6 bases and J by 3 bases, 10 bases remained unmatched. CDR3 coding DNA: TGTGCCAGCAGTAAACCCGGGACAGCAGACTATGGCTACACCTTC. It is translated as CASSKPGTADYGYTF.

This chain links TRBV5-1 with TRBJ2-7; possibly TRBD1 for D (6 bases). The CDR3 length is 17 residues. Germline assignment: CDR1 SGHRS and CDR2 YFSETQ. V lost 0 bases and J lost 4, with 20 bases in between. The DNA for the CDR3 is TGCGCCAGCAGCTTGGGGTGGGGACACTTAGTTGTGTACGAGCAGTACTTC. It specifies CASSLGWGHLVVYEQYF.

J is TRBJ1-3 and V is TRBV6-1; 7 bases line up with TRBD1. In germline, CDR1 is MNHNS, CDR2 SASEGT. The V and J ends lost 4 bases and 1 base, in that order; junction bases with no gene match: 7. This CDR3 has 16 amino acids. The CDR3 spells CASSAQQGRSGNTIYF. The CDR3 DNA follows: TGTGCCAGCAGTGCCCAACAGGGGCGGTCTGGAAACACCATATATTTT.

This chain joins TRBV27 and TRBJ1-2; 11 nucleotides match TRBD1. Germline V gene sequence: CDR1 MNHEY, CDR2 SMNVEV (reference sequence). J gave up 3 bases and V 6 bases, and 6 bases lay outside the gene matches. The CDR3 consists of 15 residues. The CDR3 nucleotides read TGTGCCAGCAGGAGGACAGGGGGCGCGGACTATGGCTACACCTTC. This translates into CASRRTGGADYGYTF.

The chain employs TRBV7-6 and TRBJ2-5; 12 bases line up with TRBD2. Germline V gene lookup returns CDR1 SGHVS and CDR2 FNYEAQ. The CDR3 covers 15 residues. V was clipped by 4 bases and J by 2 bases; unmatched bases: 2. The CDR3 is CASSWLAGGQETQYF. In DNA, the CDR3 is TGTGCCAGCAGCTGGCTAGCGGGGGGGCAAGAGACCCAGTACTTC.

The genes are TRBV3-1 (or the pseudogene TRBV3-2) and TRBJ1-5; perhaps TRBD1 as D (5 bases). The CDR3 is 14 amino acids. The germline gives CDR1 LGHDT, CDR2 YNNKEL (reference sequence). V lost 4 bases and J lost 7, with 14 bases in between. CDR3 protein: CASSLQGSPQPQHF. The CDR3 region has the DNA TGTGCCAGCAGCCTTCAGGGTAGTCCGCAGCCCCAGCATTTT.

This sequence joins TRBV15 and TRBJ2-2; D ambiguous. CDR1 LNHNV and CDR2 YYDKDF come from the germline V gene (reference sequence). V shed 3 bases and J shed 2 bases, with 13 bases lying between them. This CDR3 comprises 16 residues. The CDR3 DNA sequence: TGTGCCACCAGCAGGGTAGGAGAATTAAACACCGGGGAGCTGTTTTTT. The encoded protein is CATSRVGELNTGELFF.

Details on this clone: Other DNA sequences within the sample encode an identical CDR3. CDR3 in amino acids: CASSLSGSSYEQYF. The CDR3, as DNA: TGTGCCAGCAGTTTATCAGGCTCGTCCTACGAGCAGTACTTC. The gene calls are TRBV28 and TRBJ2-7; D is uncertain. V dropped 1 base and J dropped 1 base, with 8 bases sitting between them. Germline V gives CDR1 MDHEN, CDR2 SYDVKM. The CDR3 length is 14 residues.

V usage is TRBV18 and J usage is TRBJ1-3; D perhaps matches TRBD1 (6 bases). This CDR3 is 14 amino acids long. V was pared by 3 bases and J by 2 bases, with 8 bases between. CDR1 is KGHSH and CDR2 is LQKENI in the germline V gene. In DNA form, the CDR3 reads TGTGCCAGCTCACCTCAGGGGCCTGGAAACACCATATATTTT. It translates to CASSPQGPGNTIYF.

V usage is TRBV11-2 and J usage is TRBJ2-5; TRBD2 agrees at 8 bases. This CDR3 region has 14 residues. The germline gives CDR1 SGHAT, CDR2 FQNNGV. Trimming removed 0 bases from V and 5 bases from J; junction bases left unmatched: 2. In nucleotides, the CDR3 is TGTGCCAGCAGCTTAGATCGACTAGCGGAGACCCAGTACTTC. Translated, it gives CASSLDRLAETQYF.

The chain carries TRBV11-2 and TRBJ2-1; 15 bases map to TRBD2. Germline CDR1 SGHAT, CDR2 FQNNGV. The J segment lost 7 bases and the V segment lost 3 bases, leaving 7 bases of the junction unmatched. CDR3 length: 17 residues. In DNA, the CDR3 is TGTGCCAGCAGCTTCCGGACTAGCGGGAGGGCCGGAAATGAGCAGTTCTTC. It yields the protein CASSFRTSGRAGNEQFF.

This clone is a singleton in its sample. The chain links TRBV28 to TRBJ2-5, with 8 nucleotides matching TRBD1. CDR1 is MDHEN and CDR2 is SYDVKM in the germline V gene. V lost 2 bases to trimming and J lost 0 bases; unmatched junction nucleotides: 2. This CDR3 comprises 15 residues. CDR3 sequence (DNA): TGTGCCAGCAGTTTAAACAGGGGGTACCAAGAGACCCAGTACTTC. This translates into CASSLNRGYQETQYF. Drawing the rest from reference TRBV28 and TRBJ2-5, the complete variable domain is DVKVTQSSRYLVKRTGEKVFLECVQDMDHENMFWYRQDPGLGLRLIYFSYDVKMKEKGDIPEGYSVSREKKERFSLILESASTNQTSMYLCASSLNRGYQETQYFGPGTRLLVL.

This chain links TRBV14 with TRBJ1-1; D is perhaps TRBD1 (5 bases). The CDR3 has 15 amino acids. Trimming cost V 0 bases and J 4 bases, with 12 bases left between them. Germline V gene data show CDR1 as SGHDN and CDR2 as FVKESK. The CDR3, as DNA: TGTGCCAGCAGCCAAGATCTAGGAACAGGCACTGAAGCTTTCTTT. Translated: CASSQDLGTGTEAFF.

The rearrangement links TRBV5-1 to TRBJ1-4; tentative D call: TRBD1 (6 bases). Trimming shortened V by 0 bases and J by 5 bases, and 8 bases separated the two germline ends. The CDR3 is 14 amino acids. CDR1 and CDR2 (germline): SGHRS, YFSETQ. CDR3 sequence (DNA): TGCGCCAGCAGCTTGGGGACAGCAAATGAAAAACTGTTTTTT. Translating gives CASSLGTANEKLFF. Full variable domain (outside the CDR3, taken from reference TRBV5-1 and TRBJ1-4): KAGVTQTPRYLIKTRGQQVTLSCSPISGHRSVSWYQQTPGQGLQFLFEYFSETQRNKGNFPGRFSGRQFSNSRSEMNVSTLELGDSALYLCASSLGTANEKLFFGSGTQLSVL.